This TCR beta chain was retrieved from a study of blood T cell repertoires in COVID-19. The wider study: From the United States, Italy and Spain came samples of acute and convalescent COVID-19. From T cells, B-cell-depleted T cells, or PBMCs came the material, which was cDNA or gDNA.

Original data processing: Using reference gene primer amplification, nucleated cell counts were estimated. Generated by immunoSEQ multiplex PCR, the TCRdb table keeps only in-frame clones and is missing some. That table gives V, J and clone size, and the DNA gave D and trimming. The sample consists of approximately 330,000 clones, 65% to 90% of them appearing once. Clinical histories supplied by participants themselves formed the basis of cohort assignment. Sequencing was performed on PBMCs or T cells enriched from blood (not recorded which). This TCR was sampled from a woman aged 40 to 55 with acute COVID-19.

Here the CDR3 reads CASSVQSSGNTIYF. Written as DNA, the CDR3 is TGTGCCAGCTCAGTACAGAGCTCTGGAAACACCATATATTTT. The genes are TRBV18 and TRBJ1-3; D call uncertain. Trimming removed 5 bases at V and 0 bases at J, with 8 bases between. The CDR3 covers 14 residues. Germline V lookup: CDR1 KGHSH, CDR2 LQKENI.